The 7 T cell receptor beta chains presented below share a single source sample, sequenced in a study of T cell repertoires in aging, cancer and after chemotherapy. TRB rearrangements spanning V, D and J were amplified using mixed TRB-A/B primers. In TCRdb, the multiplex PCR reads were re-called with MiXCR into one record per CDR3 protein. There are around 5,600 distinct CDR3 sequences in the sample; roughly a quarter occur only once, and approximately 34% lies in the top ten. Peripheral blood genomic DNA, not sorted cells or RNA, was the template. What was sequenced was blood. The source of these receptors is a human donor with a solid tumor.

Concerning this clonotype itself: Just one base apart from a much larger clone, this may be a read error. This chain uses TRBV12-3 or TRBV12-4 with TRBJ2-5; D is uncertain. This CDR3 comprises 14 residues. V dropped 5 bases and J dropped 7 bases, with 17 bases sitting between them. This chain's CDR3 is CASSTDQAHRTQYF. The DNA of the CDR3 is TGTGCCAGCAGTACCGACCAGGCCCATCGGACCCAGTACTTC.

By sample fraction, this clonotype is medium-sized. CDR3 region: CASSWGTGSNEKLFF. The DNA of the CDR3 is TGTGCCAGCAGTTGGGGGACAGGGTCAAATGAAAAACTGTTTTTT. This chain connects TRBV12-3 or TRBV12-4 to TRBJ1-4, with 9 bases lining up with TRBD1. The CDR3 consists of 15 residues. Germline trimming cut 4 bases from V and 5 bases from J; bases unmatched to any gene: 5.

V and J are TRBV28 and TRBJ2-1; 12 bases agree with TRBD2. V shed 11 bases and J 3 bases; nucleotides not matched to a gene: 5. CDR1 MDHEN and CDR2 SYDVKM come from the germline V gene. CDR3 size: 14 residues. This CDR3 is CALQTSGGYNEQFF. DNA of the CDR3: TGTGCCCTCCAGACTAGCGGGGGCTACAATGAGCAGTTCTTC.

This clonotype was picked up a small number of times. The J gene is TRBJ1-2, the V gene TRBV27, with D uncertain. The germline CDR1 and CDR2 sequences are MNHEY and SMNVEV (reference sequence). The CDR3 has 14 residues. V shed 2 bases and J shed 8 bases, with 15 bases lying between them. The CDR3, as DNA: TGTGCCAGCAGTTTAACCAGGATCCCTTGGGGCTACACCTTC. Its translation: CASSLTRIPWGYTF.

The V call is TRBV20-1, the J call TRBJ1-2; perhaps TRBD1 as D (6 bases). CDR1 is DFQATT, CDR2 SNEGSKA, per germline (reference sequence). Trimming left V 5 bases short and J 6 bases short, with 10 bases between. The CDR3 extends over 11 amino acids. The CDR3 nucleotides are TGCAGTGCTCTCCACAGGGATGGCTACACCTTC. This gives the protein CSALHRDGYTF.

The genes are TRBV20-1 and TRBJ2-3, with D unclear. The germline V gene encodes CDR1 DFQATT and CDR2 SNEGSKA (reference sequence). The V and J ends lost 3 bases and 1 base respectively, with 23 bases between them. The CDR3 runs to 18 residues. As DNA, the CDR3 is TGCAGTGCTAGGGGATTAAGACTCCGCCATGGCGGCACAGATACGCAGTATTTT. Translating it yields CSARGLRLRHGGTDTQYF.

Details on this clonotype: A much larger clonotype is one base distant, so this may be a read error. This chain connects TRBV12-3 or TRBV12-4 to TRBJ2-5; 8 positions agree with TRBD1. The end of the DNA fits TRBJ2-7 better, so the J call may be wrong. CDR3 size: 16 residues. CDR3 nucleotide sequence: TGTGCCAGCAGTTACAATTGGTGGGACAGGTCCTACGAGCAGTACTTC. It specifies CASSYNWWDRSYEQYF.